The 10 T cell receptor beta chains below all came from one sample that was sequenced in a study of regulatory T cells in long-lasting Graves disease. Building the TCR beta libraries relied on iRepertoire HTBI primers, and CDR3 regions underwent Arm-PCR. TCRdb called the multiplex PCR reads again in MiXCR, with one record for every CDR3 protein. The table has hundreds of thousands of distinct CDR3 sequences, 20% seen once; the top ten hold under 9%. Time point in this sample: persistent/refractory GD, antithyroid drugs over 5 years with positive TRAb. Researchers made the TCR library from RNA that was extracted from PBMCs. The sequencing here drew on peripheral blood mononuclear cells (PBMCs), taken when the disease was refractory, from a patient treated with antithyroid drugs. These receptors all come from a female donor with Graves disease.

As for this clonotype: A much larger clone differs by one base, so this may be a read error. The V gene is TRBV6-2 or TRBV6-3, the J gene TRBJ1-1, with 7 bases that match TRBD1. The CDR3 is made up of 16 amino acids. Germline V gene lookup returns CDR1 MNHEY and CDR2 SVGEGT. CDR3 sequence reads: CASSYSSGGMNIEAFF. The CDR3 DNA is TGTGCCAGCAGTTACTCATCAGGGGGGATGAACATTGAAGCTTTCTTT.

The chain couples TRBV7-2 to TRBJ2-2; 8 nucleotides agree with TRBD2. The V gene's germline CDR1 is SGHTA and CDR2 FQGNSA. The CDR3 loop spans 14 amino acids. V shed 1 base, J shed 8 bases, and the junction held 3 bases outside the gene matches. DNA of the CDR3: TGTGCCAGCAGCTTAGGCCCGGGAGGGGGGGAGCTGTTTTTT. It yields the protein CASSLGPGGGELFF.

In its sample, this clonotype was seen many times. This chain connects TRBV24-1 to TRBJ1-4, with D perhaps matching TRBD1 (5 bases). The CDR3 covers 15 residues. V lost 3 bases, J lost 7 bases, and 14 bases lay in between. Germline CDR1 KGHDR, CDR2 SFDVKD. This CDR3 is CATSDPLGGSEKLFF. The CDR3 DNA reads TGTGCCACCAGTGATCCCCTTGGGGGGAGTGAAAAACTGTTTTTT.

The genes are TRBV6-2 or TRBV6-3 and TRBJ2-7, with 8 nucleotides matching TRBD2. Germline CDR1 MNHEY, CDR2 SVGEGT. The CDR3 has 14 amino acids. The trim removed 4 bases at V and 6 bases at J, leaving 8 bases unmatched. In DNA form, the CDR3 reads TGTGCCAGCAGTTTCAGCCTAGCGGGTAGCGAGCAGTACTTC. It encodes CASSFSLAGSEQYF.

This sequence joins TRBV30 and TRBJ2-5; 11 nucleotides line up with TRBD2. This CDR3 contains 17 residues. The J segment lost 3 bases and the V segment lost 3 bases, leaving 12 bases of the junction unmatched. Germline assignment: CDR1 GTSNPN and CDR2 SVGIG (reference sequence). CDR3 protein: CAWRPPGLAETEETQYF. CDR3 nucleotide sequence: TGTGCCTGGAGGCCCCCGGGACTAGCGGAGACGGAAGAGACCCAGTACTTC.

The table lists this clonotype with many counts. The chain carries TRBV11-1 and TRBJ2-5; TRBD1 is a possible D gene (6 bases). The V gene's germline CDR1 is SGHAT and CDR2 FQDESV (reference sequence). The CDR3 runs to 12 residues. Trimming cost V 5 bases and J 6 bases, with 10 bases left between them. CDR3 residues: CASSQQGQTQYF. The CDR3 coding sequence is TGTGCCAGCAGCCAACAGGGTCAGACCCAGTACTTC.

V usage is TRBV2 and J usage is TRBJ2-7, with D perhaps matching TRBD2 (6 bases). There are 14 residues in the CDR3. Germline lookup yields CDR1 SNHLY and CDR2 FYNNEI. V was clipped by 9 bases and J by 0 bases, with 15 bases between them. The DNA of the CDR3 is TGTGCCAGTAGTATAAGCGGGCCCTCCTACGAGCAGTACTTC. Translation gives CASSISGPSYEQYF.

This chain connects TRBV25-1 to TRBJ2-7; D remains ambiguous. Trimming took off 5 bases at V and 5 bases at J, with 13 bases between the two ends. Germline loops: CDR1 MGHDK, CDR2 SYGVNS. The CDR3 has 13 residues. The CDR3 DNA reads TGTGCCAGCAGTCACCGGGTTAGGAACGAGCAGTACTTC. It translates to CASSHRVRNEQYF.

The rearrangement uses TRBV19 and TRBJ1-1; no clear D gene. In germline, CDR1 is LNHDA, CDR2 SQIVND (reference sequence). Trimming left V 11 bases short and J 10 bases short, with 14 bases between. The CDR3 length is 10 residues. DNA for the CDR3: TGTGCCTCCTGGGAGGGAAGAGCTTTCTTT. Its protein is CASWEGRAFF. Using reference TRBV19 and TRBJ1-1 for the parts outside the CDR3, the full variable domain is DGGITQSPKYLFRKEGQNVTLSCEQNLNHDAMYWYRQDPGQGLRLIYYSQIVNDFQKGDIAEGYSVSREKKESFPLTVTSAQKNPTAFYLCASWEGRAFFGQGTRLTVV.

This clonotype has a count of ten or more. The J gene is TRBJ2-2, the V gene TRBV27; 7 positions agree with TRBD2. V shed 6 bases and J 1 base; nucleotides not matched to a gene: 8. Germline CDR1 and CDR2: MNHEY and SMNVEV (reference sequence). The CDR3 totals 16 residues. CDR3 residues: CASRTKRDLNTGELFF. The CDR3 nucleotides read TGTGCCAGCAGGACCAAGCGGGACCTGAACACCGGGGAGCTGTTTTTT.